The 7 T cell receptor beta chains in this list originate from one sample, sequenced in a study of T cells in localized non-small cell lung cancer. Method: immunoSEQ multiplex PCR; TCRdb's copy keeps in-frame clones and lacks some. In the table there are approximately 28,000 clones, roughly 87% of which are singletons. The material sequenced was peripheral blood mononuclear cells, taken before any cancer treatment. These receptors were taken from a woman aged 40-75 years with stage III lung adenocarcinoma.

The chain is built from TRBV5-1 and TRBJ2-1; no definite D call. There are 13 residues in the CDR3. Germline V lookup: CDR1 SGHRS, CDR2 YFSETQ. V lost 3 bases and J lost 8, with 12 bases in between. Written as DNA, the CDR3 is TGCGCCAGCAGCTCCCGGCCCGTCTATGAGCAGTTCTTC. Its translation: CASSSRPVYEQFF.

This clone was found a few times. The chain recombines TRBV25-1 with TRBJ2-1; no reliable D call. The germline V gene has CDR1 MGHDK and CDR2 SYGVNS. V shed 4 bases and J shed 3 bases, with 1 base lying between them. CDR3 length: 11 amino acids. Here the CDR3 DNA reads TGTGCCAGCAGTGGCTACAATGAGCAGTTCTTC. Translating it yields CASSGYNEQFF. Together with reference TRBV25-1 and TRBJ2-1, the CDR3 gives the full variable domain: EADIYQTPRYLVIGTGKKITLECSQTMGHDKMYWYQQDPGMELHLIHYSYGVNSTEKGDLSSESTVSRIRTEHFPLTLESARPSHTSQYLCASSGYNEQFFGPGTRLTVL.

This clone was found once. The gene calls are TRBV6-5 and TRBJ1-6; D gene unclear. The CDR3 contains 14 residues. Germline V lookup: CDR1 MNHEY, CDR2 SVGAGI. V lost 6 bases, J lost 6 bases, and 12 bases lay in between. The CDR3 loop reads CASRPDGSNSPLHF. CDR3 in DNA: TGTGCCAGCAGACCCGACGGGAGTAATTCACCCCTCCACTTT.

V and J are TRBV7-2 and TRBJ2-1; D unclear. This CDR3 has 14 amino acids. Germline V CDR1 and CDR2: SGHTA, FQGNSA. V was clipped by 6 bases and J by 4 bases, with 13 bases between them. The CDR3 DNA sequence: TGTGCCAGCAGTTTTAGTCCTGGGTACAATGAGCAGTTCTTC. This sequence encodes CASSFSPGYNEQFF.

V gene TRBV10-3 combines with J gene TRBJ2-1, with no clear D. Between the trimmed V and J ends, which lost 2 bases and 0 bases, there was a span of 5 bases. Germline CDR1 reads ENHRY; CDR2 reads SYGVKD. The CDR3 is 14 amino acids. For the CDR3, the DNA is TGTGCCATCAGTGAGGGTAGCTCCTACAATGAGCAGTTCTTC. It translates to CAISEGSSYNEQFF.

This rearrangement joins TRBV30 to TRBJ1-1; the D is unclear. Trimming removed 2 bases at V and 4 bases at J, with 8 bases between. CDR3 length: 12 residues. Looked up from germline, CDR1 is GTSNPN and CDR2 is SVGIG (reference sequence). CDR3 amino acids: CAWSSTGTEAFF. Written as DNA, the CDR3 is TGTGCCTGGAGTTCGACGGGCACTGAAGCTTTCTTT. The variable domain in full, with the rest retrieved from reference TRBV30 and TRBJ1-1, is SQTIHQWPATLVQPVGSPLSLECTVEGTSNPNLYWYRQAAGRGLQLLFYSVGIGQISSEVPQNLSASRPQDRQFILSSKKLLLSDSGFYLCAWSSTGTEAFFGQGTRLTVV.

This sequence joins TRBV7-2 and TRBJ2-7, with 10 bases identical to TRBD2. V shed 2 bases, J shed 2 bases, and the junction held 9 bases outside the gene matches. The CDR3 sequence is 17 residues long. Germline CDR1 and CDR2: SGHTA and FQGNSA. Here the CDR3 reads CASSLSSGGINTYEQYF. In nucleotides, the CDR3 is TGTGCCAGCAGCTTAAGTAGCGGGGGGATAAATACCTACGAGCAGTACTTC.